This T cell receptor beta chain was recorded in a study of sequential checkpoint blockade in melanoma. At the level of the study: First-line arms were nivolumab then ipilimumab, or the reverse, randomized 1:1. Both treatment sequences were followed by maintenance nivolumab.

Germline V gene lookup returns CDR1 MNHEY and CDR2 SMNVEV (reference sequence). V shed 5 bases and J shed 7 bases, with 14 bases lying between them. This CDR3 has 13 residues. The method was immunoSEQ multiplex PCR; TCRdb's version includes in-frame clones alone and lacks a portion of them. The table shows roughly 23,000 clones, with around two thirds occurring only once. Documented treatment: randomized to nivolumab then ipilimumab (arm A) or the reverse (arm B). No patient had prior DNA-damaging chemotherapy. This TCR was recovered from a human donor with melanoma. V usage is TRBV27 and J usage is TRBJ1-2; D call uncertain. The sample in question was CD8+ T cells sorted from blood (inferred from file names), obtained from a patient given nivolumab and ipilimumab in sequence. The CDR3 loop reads CASSPGFLGGYTF. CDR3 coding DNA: TGTGCCAGCAGTCCAGGTTTTTTGGGTGGCTACACCTTC.